The T cell receptor (beta chain) under discussion was sequenced for a study of Tregs in tolerant kidney transplant recipients (dated by TCRdb to between 2018 and 2021). General notes on the study: Before combined kidney and bone marrow transplantation, this study identified donor-specific regulatory T cells using TCRbeta sequencing and then followed those same cells after transplant. TCRbeta repertoire sequencing was used in 3 healthy controls to compare several ways of expanding Tregs specific for an allogeneic donor. On the study overall, not on this receptor specifically: Expanding Tregs with activated donor B cells appeared to identify the most biologically relevant and donor-specific TCRbeta repertoire. The study was limited by small patient numbers, and the findings need validation in larger populations and under other immunosuppression protocols. Biological reproducibility was not directly addressed, though technical replication error appeared minimal.

Note on this clone: The antigen it binds to is not known. Base-call qualities are not available, and no considerably larger clone is one nucleotide away.

Unstimulated Tregs (CD4+CD25+CD127-), CD4+ non-Tregs (CD4+CD25-), CD4 and CD8 cells were FACS-sorted from thawed PBMCs. Blood from healthy controls was obtained either from healthy volunteers or as purchased buffy coats. Healthy control blood was processed by Ficoll density gradient to PBMCs and cryopreserved; patient PBMCs were collected before and after transplant. CDR1 and CDR2 are read off the germline V gene (reference sequence) as LNHDA and SQIVND. The CDR3 spans 15 residues, from the cysteine through the phenylalanine. Left in the record is the CDR3 DNA by itself, 45 bases read in frame from the first base. V lost 5 bases and J lost 1 base; the stretch between them is 11 bases long. For TCRbeta CDR3 sequencing, genomic DNA was extracted from sorted cells using the QIAGEN DNeasy Blood and Tissue Kit. High-throughput TCRbeta CDR3 sequencing, which included PCR amplification with bias correction and internal controls, was done commercially through immunoSEQ. The authors processed their data as follows. Unique productive TCRbeta sequences were defined by CDR3 nucleotide sequence where primers matched, otherwise by CDR3 amino acid sequence with Vbeta and Jbeta genes. To correct sorting error, sequences shared between sorted populations at a frequency ratio of 2:1 or less were removed; the rest were assigned to the higher population. Sequences were defined as donor-reactive when expanded at least 5-fold in CFSE-low cells versus unstimulated cells and present at a frequency of at least 0.01% in CFSE-low cells. Repertoire divergence was quantified by Jensen-Shannon divergence calculated from the top 100 TCRbeta sequences ranked by frequency. For samples with multiple sequencing runs, sorting error was corrected separately for each run before the runs were pooled. Entries here come from immuneACCESS through TCRdb and include only in-frame sequences with V and J called. Some clones fail to appear in such tables; in the studies checked, an unresolved V gene covers under half of the shortfall, and the cause of the remainder is unknown. The DNA was the basis for D and trimming; V, J and clone size are from that table. The table for this sample lists tens of thousands of clones; around nine tenths of them were counted only once. 4.7% of the sample lies in the top ten.

The rearranged chain carries TRBV19 and TRBJ2-2; the D gene is perhaps TRBD1, on 5 matching bases. Sequences were obtained from CD8+ T cells from blood. The sequence was collected from a human donor in good health. The CDR3: CASSPRQGNTGELFF. The sequence in DNA is TGTGCCAGTAGTCCGAGGCAGGGGAACACCGGGGAGCTGTTTTTT.